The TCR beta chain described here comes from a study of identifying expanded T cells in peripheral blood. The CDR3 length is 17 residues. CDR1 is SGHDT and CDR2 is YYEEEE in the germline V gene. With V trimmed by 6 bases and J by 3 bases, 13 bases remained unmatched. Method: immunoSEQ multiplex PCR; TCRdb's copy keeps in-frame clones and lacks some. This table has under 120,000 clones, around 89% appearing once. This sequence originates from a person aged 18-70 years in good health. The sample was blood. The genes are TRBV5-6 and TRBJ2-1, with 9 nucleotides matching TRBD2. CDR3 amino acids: CASIAADLAGFYNEQFF. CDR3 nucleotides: TGTGCCAGCATCGCCGCAGACCTAGCGGGGTTCTACAATGAGCAGTTCTTC. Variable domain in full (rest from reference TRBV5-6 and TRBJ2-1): DAGVTQSPTHLIKTRGQQVTLRCSPKSGHDTVSWYQQALGQGPQFIFQYYEEEERQRGNFPDRFSGHQFPNYSSELNVNALLLGDSALYLCASIAADLAGFYNEQFFGPGTRLTVL.